The sequence of this TCR beta chain was determined in a study of OX40 agonist ivuxolimab in advanced cancers. Turning to the study itself: Patients were treated with intravenous ivuxolimab, dosed at 0.01 to 10 mg/kg and infused every 2 weeks.

In germline, CDR1 is SGHTA, CDR2 FQGNSA. Trimming left V 3 bases short and J 3 bases short, with 12 bases between. This CDR3 contains 14 residues. Data came from immunoSEQ multiplex PCR; TCRdb stores just in-frame clones and leaves some out. Of under 80,000 clones listed, around nine tenths were seen once; the top ten hold over 0.6%. This TCR derives from an adult with an advanced solid tumor such as melanoma, head and neck, liver or kidney cancer. The specimen comprised CD4+ or CD8+ T cells sorted from blood, sampled in a trial of the OX40 agonist ivuxolimab. The chain is built from TRBV7-2 and TRBJ2-7; D not certain. The CDR3: CASSLTRVGYEQYF. The CDR3 DNA is TGTGCCAGCAGCTTGACCCGGGTTGGCTACGAGCAGTACTTC.